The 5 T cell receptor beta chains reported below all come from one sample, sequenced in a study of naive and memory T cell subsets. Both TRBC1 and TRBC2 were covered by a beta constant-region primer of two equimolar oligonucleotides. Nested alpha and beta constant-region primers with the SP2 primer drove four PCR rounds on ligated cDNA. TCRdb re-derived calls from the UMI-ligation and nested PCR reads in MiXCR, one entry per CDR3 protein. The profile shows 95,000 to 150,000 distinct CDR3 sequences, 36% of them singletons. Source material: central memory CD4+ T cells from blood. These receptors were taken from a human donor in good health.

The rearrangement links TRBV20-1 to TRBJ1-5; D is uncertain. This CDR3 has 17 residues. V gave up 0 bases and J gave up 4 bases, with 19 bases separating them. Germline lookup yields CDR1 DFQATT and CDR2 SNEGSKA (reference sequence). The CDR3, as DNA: TGCAGTGCTAGAGATAGGATCGTTGGCAGCCGGAATCAGCCCCAGCATTTT. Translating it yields CSARDRIVGSRNQPQHF.

CDR3 amino acids: CASRTRTLNQVQSYEQYF. CDR3 nucleotide sequence: TGTGCCAGCAGAACTAGAACCCTCAACCAGGTGCAATCCTACGAGCAGTACTTC. The chain joins TRBV6-2 or TRBV6-3 to TRBJ2-7; D perhaps matches TRBD2 (5 bases). The CDR3 runs 18 residues. The germline gives CDR1 MNHEY, CDR2 SVGEGT. V was cut by 6 bases and J by 1 base, with 25 bases left in between.

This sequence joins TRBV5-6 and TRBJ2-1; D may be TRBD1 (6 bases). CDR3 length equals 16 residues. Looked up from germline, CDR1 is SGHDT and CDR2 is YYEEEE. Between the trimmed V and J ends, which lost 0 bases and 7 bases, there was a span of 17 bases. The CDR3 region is CASSLDRQVGYNEQFF. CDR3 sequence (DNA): TGTGCCAGCAGCTTGGATCGACAGGTTGGATATAATGAGCAGTTCTTC.

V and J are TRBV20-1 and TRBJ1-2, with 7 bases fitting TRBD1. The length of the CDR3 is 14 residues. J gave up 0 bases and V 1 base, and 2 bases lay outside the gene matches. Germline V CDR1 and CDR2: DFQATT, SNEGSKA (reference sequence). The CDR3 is CSARAQGANYGYTF. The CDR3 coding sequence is TGCAGTGCTAGAGCGCAGGGGGCTAACTATGGCTACACCTTC.

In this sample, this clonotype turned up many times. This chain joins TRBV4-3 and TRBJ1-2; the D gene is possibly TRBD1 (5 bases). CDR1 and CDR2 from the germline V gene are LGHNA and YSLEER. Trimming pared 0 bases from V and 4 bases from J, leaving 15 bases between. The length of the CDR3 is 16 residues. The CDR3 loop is CASSQEARQTLYGYTF. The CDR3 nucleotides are TGCGCCAGCAGCCAAGAGGCTAGACAGACCCTCTATGGCTACACCTTC.